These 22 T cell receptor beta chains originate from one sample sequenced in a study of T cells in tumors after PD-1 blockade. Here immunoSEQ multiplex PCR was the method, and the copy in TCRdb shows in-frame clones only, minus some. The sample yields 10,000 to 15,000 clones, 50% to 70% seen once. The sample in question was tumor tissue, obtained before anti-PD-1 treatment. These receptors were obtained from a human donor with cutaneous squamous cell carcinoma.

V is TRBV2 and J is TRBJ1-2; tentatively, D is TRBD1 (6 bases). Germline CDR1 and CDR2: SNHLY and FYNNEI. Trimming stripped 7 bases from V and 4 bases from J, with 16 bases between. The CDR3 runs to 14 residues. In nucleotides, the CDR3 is TGTGCCAGCACCGATACAGGGAAGGGCTATGGCTACACCTTC. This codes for CASTDTGKGYGYTF.

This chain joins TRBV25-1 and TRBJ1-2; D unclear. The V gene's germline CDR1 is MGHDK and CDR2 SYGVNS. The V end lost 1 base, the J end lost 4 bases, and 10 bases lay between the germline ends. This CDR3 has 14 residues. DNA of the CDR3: TGTGCCAGCAGTGAATTCGGGCCTACCTATGGCTACACCTTC. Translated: CASSEFGPTYGYTF.

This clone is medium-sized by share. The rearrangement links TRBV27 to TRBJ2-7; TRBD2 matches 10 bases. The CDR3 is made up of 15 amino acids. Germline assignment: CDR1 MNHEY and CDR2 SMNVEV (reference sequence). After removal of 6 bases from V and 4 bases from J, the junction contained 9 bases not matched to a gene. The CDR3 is CASRPELAGWYEQYF. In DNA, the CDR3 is TGTGCCAGCAGGCCTGAACTAGCGGGGTGGTACGAGCAGTACTTC.

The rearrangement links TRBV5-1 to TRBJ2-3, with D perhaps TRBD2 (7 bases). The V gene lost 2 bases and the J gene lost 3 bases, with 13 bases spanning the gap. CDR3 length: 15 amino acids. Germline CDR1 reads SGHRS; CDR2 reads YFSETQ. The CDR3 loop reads CASSFGGPVTDTQYF. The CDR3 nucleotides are TGCGCCAGCAGCTTCGGGGGGCCGGTAACAGATACGCAGTATTTT. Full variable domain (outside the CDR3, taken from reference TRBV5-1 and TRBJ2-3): KAGVTQTPRYLIKTRGQQVTLSCSPISGHRSVSWYQQTPGQGLQFLFEYFSETQRNKGNFPGRFSGRQFSNSRSEMNVSTLELGDSALYLCASSFGGPVTDTQYFGPGTRLTVL.

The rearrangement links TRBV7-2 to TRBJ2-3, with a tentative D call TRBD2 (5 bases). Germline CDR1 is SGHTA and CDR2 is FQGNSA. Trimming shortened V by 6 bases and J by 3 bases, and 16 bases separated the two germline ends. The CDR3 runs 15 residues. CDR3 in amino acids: CASRRGLGGTDTQYF. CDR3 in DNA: TGTGCCAGCAGACGAGGATTAGGCGGGACAGATACGCAGTATTTT.

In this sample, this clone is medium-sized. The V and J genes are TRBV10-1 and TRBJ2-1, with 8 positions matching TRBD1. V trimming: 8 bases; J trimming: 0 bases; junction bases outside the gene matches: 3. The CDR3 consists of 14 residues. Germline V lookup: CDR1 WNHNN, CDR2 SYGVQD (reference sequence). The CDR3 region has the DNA TGCGCCAGCGCTGGACAGGGCTCCTACAATGAGCAGTTCTTC. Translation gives CASAGQGSYNEQFF.

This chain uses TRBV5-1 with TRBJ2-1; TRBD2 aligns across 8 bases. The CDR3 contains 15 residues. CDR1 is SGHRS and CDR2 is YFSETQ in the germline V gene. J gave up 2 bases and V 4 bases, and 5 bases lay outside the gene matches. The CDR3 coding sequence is TGCGCCAGCAGCGGGATAGCGGGGACCTACAATGAGCAGTTCTTC. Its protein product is CASSGIAGTYNEQFF.

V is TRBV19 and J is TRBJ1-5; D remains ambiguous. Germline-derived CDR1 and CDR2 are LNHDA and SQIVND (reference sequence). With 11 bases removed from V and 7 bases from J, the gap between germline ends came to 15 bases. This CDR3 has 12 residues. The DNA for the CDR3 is TGTGCCTCCCAGTTTGGTCGCCAGCCCCAGCATTTT. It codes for CASQFGRQPQHF.

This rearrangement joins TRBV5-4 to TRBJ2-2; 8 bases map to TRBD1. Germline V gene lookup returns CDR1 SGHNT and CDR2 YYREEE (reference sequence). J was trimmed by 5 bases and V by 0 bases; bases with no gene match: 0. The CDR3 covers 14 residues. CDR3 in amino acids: CASSLGQGTGELFF. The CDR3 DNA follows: TGTGCCAGCAGCTTGGGACAGGGGACCGGGGAGCTGTTTTTT.

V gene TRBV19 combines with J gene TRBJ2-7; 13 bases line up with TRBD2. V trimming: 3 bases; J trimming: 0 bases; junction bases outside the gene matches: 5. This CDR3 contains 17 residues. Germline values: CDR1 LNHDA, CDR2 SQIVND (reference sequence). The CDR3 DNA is TGTGCCAGTAGTATCGGACTAGCGGGAGACCGCTCCTACGAGCAGTACTTC. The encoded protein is CASSIGLAGDRSYEQYF.

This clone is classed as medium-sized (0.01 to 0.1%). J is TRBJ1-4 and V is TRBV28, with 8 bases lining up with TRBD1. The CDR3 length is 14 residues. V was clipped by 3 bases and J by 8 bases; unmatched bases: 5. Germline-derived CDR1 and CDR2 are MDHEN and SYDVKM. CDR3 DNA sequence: TGTGCCAGCAGTTTCCAGGGGGCAAGGGAAAAACTGTTTTTT. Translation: CASSFQGAREKLFF. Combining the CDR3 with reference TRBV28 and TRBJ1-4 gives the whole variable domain DVKVTQSSRYLVKRTGEKVFLECVQDMDHENMFWYRQDPGLGLRLIYFSYDVKMKEKGDIPEGYSVSREKKERFSLILESASTNQTSMYLCASSFQGAREKLFFGSGTQLSVL.

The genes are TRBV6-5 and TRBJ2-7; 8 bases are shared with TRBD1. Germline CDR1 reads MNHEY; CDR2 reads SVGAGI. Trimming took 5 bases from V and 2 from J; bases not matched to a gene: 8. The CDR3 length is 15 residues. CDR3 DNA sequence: TGTGCCAGCAGTCCGATTCCGGACAGGGCCTACGAGCAGTACTTC. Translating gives CASSPIPDRAYEQYF.

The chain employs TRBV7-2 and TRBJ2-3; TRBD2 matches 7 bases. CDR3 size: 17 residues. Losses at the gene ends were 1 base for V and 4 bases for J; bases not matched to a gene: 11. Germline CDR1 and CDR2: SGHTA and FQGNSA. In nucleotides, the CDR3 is TGTGCCAGCAGCTTAGGGGGAGGGGAATTTCTGGCAGATACGCAGTATTTT. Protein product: CASSLGGGEFLADTQYF.

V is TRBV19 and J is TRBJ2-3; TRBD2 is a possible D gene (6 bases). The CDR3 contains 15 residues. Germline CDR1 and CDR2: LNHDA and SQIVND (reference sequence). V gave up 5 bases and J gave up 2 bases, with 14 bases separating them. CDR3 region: CASSPLEGNTDTQYF. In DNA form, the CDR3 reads TGTGCCAGTAGTCCCCTGGAGGGGAACACAGATACGCAGTATTTT.

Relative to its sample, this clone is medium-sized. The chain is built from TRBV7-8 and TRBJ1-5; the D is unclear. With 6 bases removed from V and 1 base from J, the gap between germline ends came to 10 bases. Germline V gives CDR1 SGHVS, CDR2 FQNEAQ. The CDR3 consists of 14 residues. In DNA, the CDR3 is TGTGCCAGCAGTAGCCGGGAGAGCAATCAGCCCCAGCATTTT. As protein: CASSSRESNQPQHF.

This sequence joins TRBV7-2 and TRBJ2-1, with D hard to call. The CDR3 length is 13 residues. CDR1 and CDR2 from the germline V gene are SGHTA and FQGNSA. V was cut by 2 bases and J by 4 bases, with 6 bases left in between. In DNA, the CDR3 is TGTGCCAGCAGCTTATTCCAGTACAATGAGCAGTTCTTC. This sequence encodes CASSLFQYNEQFF.

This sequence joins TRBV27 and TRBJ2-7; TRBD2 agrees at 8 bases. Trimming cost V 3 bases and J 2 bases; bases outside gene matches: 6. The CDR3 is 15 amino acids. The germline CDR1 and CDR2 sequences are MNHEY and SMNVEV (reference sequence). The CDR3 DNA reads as TGTGCCAGCAGTTTTCTAGCGGGTTTCCCCTACGAGCAGTACTTC. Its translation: CASSFLAGFPYEQYF.

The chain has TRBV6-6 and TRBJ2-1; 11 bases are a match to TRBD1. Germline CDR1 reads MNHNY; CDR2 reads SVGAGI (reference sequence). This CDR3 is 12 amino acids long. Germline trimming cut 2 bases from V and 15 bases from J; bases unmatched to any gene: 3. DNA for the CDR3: TGTGCCAGCAGTTACCGAGGGACAGGGGGGTTCTTC. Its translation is CASSYRGTGGFF.

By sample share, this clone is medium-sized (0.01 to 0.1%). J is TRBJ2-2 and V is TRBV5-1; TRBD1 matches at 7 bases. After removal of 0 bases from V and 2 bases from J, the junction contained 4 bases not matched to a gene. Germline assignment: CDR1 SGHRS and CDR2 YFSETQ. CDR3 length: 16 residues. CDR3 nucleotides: TGCGCCAGCAGCTTGGCGACAGGGTTCAACACCGGGGAGCTGTTTTTT. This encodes CASSLATGFNTGELFF. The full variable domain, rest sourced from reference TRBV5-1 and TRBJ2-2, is KAGVTQTPRYLIKTRGQQVTLSCSPISGHRSVSWYQQTPGQGLQFLFEYFSETQRNKGNFPGRFSGRQFSNSRSEMNVSTLELGDSALYLCASSLATGFNTGELFFGEGSRLTVL.

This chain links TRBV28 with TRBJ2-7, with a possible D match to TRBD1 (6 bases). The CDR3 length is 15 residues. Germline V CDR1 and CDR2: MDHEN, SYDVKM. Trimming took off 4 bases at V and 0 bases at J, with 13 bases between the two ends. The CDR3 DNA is TGTGCCAGCAGTTCCTGGACAGCGAGCTCCTACGAGCAGTACTTC. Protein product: CASSSWTASSYEQYF.

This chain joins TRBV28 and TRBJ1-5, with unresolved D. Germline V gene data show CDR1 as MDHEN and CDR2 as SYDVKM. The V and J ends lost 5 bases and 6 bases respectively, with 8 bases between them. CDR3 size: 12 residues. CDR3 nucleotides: TGTGCCAGCAGTCAATGGACTCAGCCCCAGCATTTT. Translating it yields CASSQWTQPQHF.

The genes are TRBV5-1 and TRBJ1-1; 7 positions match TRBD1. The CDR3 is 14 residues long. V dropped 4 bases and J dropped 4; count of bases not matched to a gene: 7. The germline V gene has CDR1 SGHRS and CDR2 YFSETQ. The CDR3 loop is CASSLQGLVTEAFF. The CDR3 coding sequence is TGCGCCAGCAGCCTACAGGGGTTGGTCACTGAAGCTTTCTTT. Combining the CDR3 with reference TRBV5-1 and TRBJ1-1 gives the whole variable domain KAGVTQTPRYLIKTRGQQVTLSCSPISGHRSVSWYQQTPGQGLQFLFEYFSETQRNKGNFPGRFSGRQFSNSRSEMNVSTLELGDSALYLCASSLQGLVTEAFFGQGTRLTVV.